Reported below is one T cell receptor (gamma chain). The data belong to a study of gamma-delta chains in newborns, infants, children. Study-level background: Microbial exposure reportedly drives polyclonal innate γδ T cell expansion after birth.

TCRdb reanalysed the reads via CATT. The table includes roughly 2,600 gamma-chain clones, around 40% detected once. The CDR3 runs to 12 residues. CDR1 is VTNTFY, CDR2 YDVSTARD, per germline (reference sequence). Germline trimming cut 0 bases from V and 8 bases from J; bases unmatched to any gene: 4. The sequence was collected from a child who was a newborn, infant or young child, either healthy, febrile or measles-vaccinated (not recorded which). Sequences were obtained from blood. This chain connects TRGV3 to TRGJ1 or TRGJ2. TCRdb carries no J gene annotation; the J gene was assigned here by matching the DNA with germline. For the CDR3, the DNA is TGTGCCACCTGGGACAGGCCGGATAAGAAACTCTTT. Amino acid sequence: CATWDRPDKKLF.